What follows is one T cell receptor beta chain and its context. What it binds is not known. The sample comes from a study of cytomegalovirus exposure and HLA in healthy donors. On the study more broadly: There were roughly 110 million unique TCR beta sequences, drawn from 150 million to 200 million T cells, in an earlier analysis.

This PCR relied on a set of 60 Vbeta primers and 13 Jbeta primers. Profiling relied on immunoSEQ multiplex PCR, and the TCRdb table lists in-frame clones only, not all of them. Counted here are about 130,000 clones, 77% occurring once; the ten biggest clones make up roughly 3.9%. Germline V gives CDR1 MDHEN, CDR2 SYDVKM. V lost 3 bases and J lost 5, with 13 bases in between. This CDR3 has 14 amino acids. As for the donors, each was a healthy bone marrow donor. Study results and caveats: Donor immune exposure was known only as CMV serostatus.

J is TRBJ1-2 and V is TRBV28; weak D call: TRBD1 (5 bases). This clonotype was obtained from a male donor in good health and CMV-seropositive. The specimen was PBMCs. The CDR3 loop reads CASSLTQGNYGYTF. CDR3 in DNA: TGTGCCAGCAGTTTGACGCAGGGAAATTATGGCTACACCTTC.